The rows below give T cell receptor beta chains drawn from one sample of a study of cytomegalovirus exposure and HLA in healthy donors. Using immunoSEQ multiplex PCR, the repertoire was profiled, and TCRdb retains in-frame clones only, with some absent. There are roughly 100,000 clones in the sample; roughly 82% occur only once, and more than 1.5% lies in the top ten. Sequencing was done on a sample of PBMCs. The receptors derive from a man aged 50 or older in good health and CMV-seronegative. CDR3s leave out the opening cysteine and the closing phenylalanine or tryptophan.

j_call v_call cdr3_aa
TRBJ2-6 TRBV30 AWRQGAGANVLT
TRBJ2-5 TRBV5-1 ASSIGQGLQQETQY
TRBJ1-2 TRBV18 ASSPPGQGNGYT
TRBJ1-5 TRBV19 ASSRAGLDNQPQH
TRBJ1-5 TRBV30 AWSINRVASQPQH
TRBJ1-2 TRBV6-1 ASRQGAAYGYT
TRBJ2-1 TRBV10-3 AISDSAGNNEQF
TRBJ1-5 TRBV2 ASSEARTGGNQPQH
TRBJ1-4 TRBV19 ASRSTGGEKLF
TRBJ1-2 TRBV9 ASSHNSQSGYT
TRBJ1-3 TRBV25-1 ASSDSNGNTIY
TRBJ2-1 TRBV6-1 ASSEVGGVNNEQF
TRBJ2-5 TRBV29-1 SVIGETQY
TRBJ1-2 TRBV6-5 ASKQATNYGYT
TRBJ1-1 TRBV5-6 ASSFGGGNTEAF
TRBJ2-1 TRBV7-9 ASSPGQGMNEQF
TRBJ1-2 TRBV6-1 ASSEGSNYGYT
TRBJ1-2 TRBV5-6 ASSSEGLALRGYT
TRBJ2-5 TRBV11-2 ASSLGEKETQY
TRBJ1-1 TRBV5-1 ASSLAYFSANTEAF
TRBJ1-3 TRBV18 ASSPLQGSGNTIY
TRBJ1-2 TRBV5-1 ASSRDRQRPIYGYT
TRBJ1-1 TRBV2 ASSPDRGSSEAF
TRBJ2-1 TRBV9 ASSAFRDSTFEQF
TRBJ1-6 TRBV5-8 ASSYLGGEDNSPLH
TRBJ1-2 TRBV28 ASSYTGARGYT
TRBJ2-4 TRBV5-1 ASSLAGGGIQY
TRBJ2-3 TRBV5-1 ASSPIGGDPPIDTQY
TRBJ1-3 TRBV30 AWSVSGTLGNTIY
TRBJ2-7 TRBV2 ASTRTGNYEQY
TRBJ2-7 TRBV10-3 AISESGLSSGEQY
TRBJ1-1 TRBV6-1 ASSVALGTEAF
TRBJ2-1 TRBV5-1 ASSLGTRNEQF
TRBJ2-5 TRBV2 ASSEEGEETQY
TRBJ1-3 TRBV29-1 SVKFYSGNTIY
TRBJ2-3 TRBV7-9 ASSFGGDTQY
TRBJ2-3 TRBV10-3 ALRKTGGASTDTQY
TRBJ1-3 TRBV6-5 ASRADRGGNTIY
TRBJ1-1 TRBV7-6 ASSLGGRGSEAF
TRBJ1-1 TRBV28 ASSGGTLNTEAF
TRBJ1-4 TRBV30 AWSPHPQVLF
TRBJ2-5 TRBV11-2 ASSLEGDRGETQY
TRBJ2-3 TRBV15 ATSRPGTLMDTQY
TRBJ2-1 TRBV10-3 AISESGGSLGNEQF
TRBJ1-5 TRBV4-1 ASSPGNRDGQPQH
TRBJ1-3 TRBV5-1 ASSPSSAGNTIY
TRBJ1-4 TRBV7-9 ASSLALTGAINEKLF
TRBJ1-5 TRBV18 ASSSTGNQPQH
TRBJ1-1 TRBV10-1 ASSDYRGENTEAF
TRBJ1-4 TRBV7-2 ASSLHGQRDEKLF
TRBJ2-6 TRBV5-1 ASLGTGGNPGANVLT
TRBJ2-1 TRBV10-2 ASSGGGYNEQF
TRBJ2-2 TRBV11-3 ASSSSTGWITGELF
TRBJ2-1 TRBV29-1 SVTETGNQGEQF
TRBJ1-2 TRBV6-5 ASRKDSPNYGYT
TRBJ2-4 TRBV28 ASSSPRGTGGDIQY
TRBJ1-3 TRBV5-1 ASRGDNGNTIY
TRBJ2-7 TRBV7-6 ASSIGQGFYEQY
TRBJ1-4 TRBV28 ASSGLEVGGDEKLF
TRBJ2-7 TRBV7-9 ASSLLSGSDEQY